The 25 T cell receptor beta chains given below trace back to one sample, sequenced in a study of cytotoxic CD8 clonotypes in ibrutinib-treated CLL. Only in-frame clones appear in the TCRdb table, and some are missing; sequencing was by immunoSEQ multiplex PCR. The repertoire has approximately 100,000 clones, about 72% of them found once; the top ten carry 25% to 40%. This specimen was PBMCs, taken after 12 months of ibrutinib treatment. These receptors were collected from a human donor with chronic lymphocytic leukemia.

V usage is TRBV9 and J usage is TRBJ1-4, with D unclear. V lost 4 bases to trimming and J lost 14 bases, with 15 bases between them. CDR3 length: 12 residues. Germline CDR1 SGDLS, CDR2 YYNGEE. Here the CDR3 reads CASSSAVGGLFF. As DNA, the CDR3 is TGTGCCAGCAGCTCAGCCGTCGGCGGGCTGTTTTTT.

This clone was picked up one time. V gene TRBV5-6 combines with J gene TRBJ2-5, with 10 positions matching TRBD2. CDR3 length equals 15 residues. The germline CDR1 and CDR2 sequences are SGHDT and YYEEEE. Trimming cost V 4 bases and J 4 bases; bases outside gene matches: 7. The CDR3 here is CASSRKTSGRETQYF. CDR3 DNA: TGTGCCAGCAGCCGAAAGACTAGCGGGCGAGAGACCCAGTACTTC.

This chain links TRBV19 with TRBJ1-4; D is ambiguous. The CDR3 length is 15 residues. V shed 5 bases and J shed 2 bases, with 12 bases lying between them. Germline CDR1 LNHDA, CDR2 SQIVND (reference sequence). CDR3 sequence reads: CASSPGDRTNEKLFF. Here the CDR3 DNA reads TGTGCCAGTAGTCCCGGGGATAGGACTAATGAAAAACTGTTTTTT.

The sample holds a few counts of this clone. Different DNA sequences within this sample yield the same CDR3. The V and J genes are TRBV2 and TRBJ1-4; D not certain. Trimming pared 1 base from V and 0 bases from J, leaving 6 bases between. Per germline, CDR1 SNHLY and CDR2 FYNNEI. The CDR3 sequence is 15 residues long. The CDR3 sequence is CASSEVGATNEKLFF. In nucleotides, the CDR3 is TGTGCCAGCAGTGAAGTGGGTGCAACTAATGAAAAACTGTTTTTT. Complete variable domain (other parts from reference TRBV2 and TRBJ1-4): EPEVTQTPSHQVTQMGQEVILRCVPISNHLYFYWYRQILGQKVEFLVSFYNNEISEKSEIFDDQFSVERPDGSNFTLKIRSTKLEDSAMYFCASSEVGATNEKLFFGSGTQLSVL.

The chain recombines TRBV6-6 with TRBJ1-1, with D unclear. V lost 6 bases, J lost 1 base, and 9 bases lay in between. This CDR3 has 13 residues. Germline V gives CDR1 MNHNY, CDR2 SVGAGI (reference sequence). This CDR3 reads CASSRRGNTEAFF. The CDR3 nucleotides read TGTGCCAGCAGCCGACGGGGGAACACTGAAGCTTTCTTT.

There are a few counts of this clone. The gene calls are TRBV25-1 and TRBJ1-2, with a weak D call TRBD1 (5 bases). V lost 6 bases and J lost 5, with 10 bases in between. Germline-derived CDR1 and CDR2 are MGHDK and SYGVNS. The CDR3 is 12 residues long. The CDR3 bases are TGTGCCAGCAGGACAGCTTCGTATGGCTACACCTTC. Translated, it gives CASRTASYGYTF.

This chain connects TRBV6-5 to TRBJ1-2, with TRBD1 identical over 8 bases. Germline-derived CDR1 and CDR2 are MNHEY and SVGAGI. V was pared by 5 bases and J by 7 bases, with 9 bases of the junction left unmatched. The CDR3 sequence is 14 residues long. CDR3 region: CASSPQAGGFGYTF. CDR3 nucleotides: TGTGCCAGCAGTCCACAGGCAGGGGGCTTTGGCTACACCTTC.

Turning to this clone: Because it lacks the conserved phenylalanine or tryptophan at the end, this CDR3 is likely a read error. Because the CDR3's place on the DNA is in doubt, the DNA is left out and the CDR3 is given as listed by TCRdb. The chain carries TRBV10-1 and TRBJ1-1. From its first to its last residue, the CDR3 has 10 amino acids. Germline V gene sequence: CDR1 WNHNN, CDR2 SYGVQD (reference sequence). CDR3 in amino acids: CASRATNRAV.

V gene TRBV19 combines with J gene TRBJ1-5; a possible D gene is TRBD1 (6 bases). The CDR3 loop spans 16 amino acids. Germline-derived CDR1 and CDR2 are LNHDA and SQIVND (reference sequence). V was clipped by 4 bases and J by 2 bases, with 15 bases between them. In DNA, the CDR3 is TGTGCCAGTAGTACTTCAGGGGTGGCGGGCAATCAGCCCCAGCATTTT. Protein sequence: CASSTSGVAGNQPQHF.

The chain uses TRBV11-3 and TRBJ1-6, with D unresolved. The germline V and J ends were trimmed by 3 bases and 0 bases, with 18 bases remaining between them. Germline CDR1 and CDR2: SGHNT and YENEEA. The CDR3 extends over 19 amino acids. CDR3 region: CASSFFSPETSSYNSPLHF. For the CDR3, the DNA is TGTGCCAGCAGCTTTTTCTCCCCGGAGACGAGCTCCTATAATTCACCCCTCCACTTT. Variable domain in full (rest from reference TRBV11-3 and TRBJ1-6): EAGVVQSPRYKIIEKKQPVAFWCNPISGHNTLYWYLQNLGQGPELLIRYENEEAVDDSQLPKDRFSAERLKGVDSTLKIQPAELGDSAVYLCASSFFSPETSSYNSPLHFGNGTRLTVT.

The V call is TRBV6-1, the J call TRBJ1-2; TRBD1 aligns across 7 bases. CDR1 and CDR2 from the germline V gene are MNHNS and SASEGT. Germline trimming cut 8 bases from V and 8 bases from J; bases unmatched to any gene: 14. The CDR3 totals 14 residues. CDR3 nucleotides: TGTGCCAGCCACTTTGTGACAGGGAAGGAGGGCTACACCTTC. Its translation: CASHFVTGKEGYTF.

The chain is built from TRBV9 and TRBJ2-3; 7 nucleotides agree with TRBD2. CDR3 length: 16 amino acids. Looked up from germline, CDR1 is SGDLS and CDR2 is YYNGEE. Losses at the gene ends were 3 bases for V and 3 bases for J; bases not matched to a gene: 10. The CDR3 spells CASSEAPGTKTDTQYF. In DNA form, the CDR3 reads TGTGCCAGCAGCGAGGCCCCCGGGACTAAGACAGATACGCAGTATTTT.

The J gene is TRBJ1-5, the V gene TRBV6-6; 9 nucleotides agree with TRBD1. With 6 bases clipped from V and 7 bases from J, the junction kept 10 bases outside the gene matches. This CDR3 is built from 15 residues. Germline V gene sequence: CDR1 MNHNY, CDR2 SVGAGI (reference sequence). As DNA, the CDR3 is TGTGCCAGCAGGCGGGACAGGGACTTTGGACAGCCCCAGCATTTT. It codes for CASRRDRDFGQPQHF.

This rearrangement joins TRBV6-6 to TRBJ1-1; D gene unclear. Germline loops: CDR1 MNHNY, CDR2 SVGAGI (reference sequence). This CDR3 spans 14 amino acids. V was shortened by 7 bases and J by 0 bases, with 12 bases between the two germline ends. CDR3 protein: CASIADRVNTEAFF. The CDR3 DNA is TGTGCCAGCATCGCTGACCGGGTGAACACTGAAGCTTTCTTT.

V and J are TRBV5-1 and TRBJ1-2; D is ambiguous. In germline, CDR1 is SGHRS, CDR2 YFSETQ. This CDR3 is built from 12 residues. Trimming cost V 0 bases and J 8 bases, with 8 bases left between them. In nucleotides, the CDR3 is TGCGCCAGCAGCTTGGGCCAGGTGGGCTACACCTTC. Protein sequence: CASSLGQVGYTF.

The chain carries TRBV20-1 and TRBJ2-7; D gene uncertain. Per the germline V gene, CDR1 is DFQATT and CDR2 is SNEGSKA (reference sequence). There are 11 residues in the CDR3. The V gene lost 2 bases and the J gene lost 1 base, with 3 bases spanning the gap. CDR3 DNA: TGCAGTGCTAGAAGGTCCTACGAGCAGTACTTC. Amino acids: CSARRSYEQYF.

The CDR3 sequence: CASSTWRAYEQYF. The DNA of the CDR3 is TGTGCCAGCTCGACGTGGAGGGCGTACGAGCAGTACTTC. The chain couples TRBV6-6 to TRBJ2-7; tentative D call: TRBD2 (6 bases). Germline V gives CDR1 MNHNY, CDR2 SVGAGI (reference sequence). V gave up 8 bases and J gave up 4 bases, with 15 bases separating them. The CDR3 spans 13 residues.

The chain links TRBV9 to TRBJ2-2, with 10 bases lining up with TRBD2. Germline CDR1 and CDR2: SGDLS and YYNGEE. The length of the CDR3 is 15 residues. Trimming removed 4 bases from V and 5 bases from J; junction bases left unmatched: 5. The CDR3 here is CASSSTSGLTGELFF. CDR3 DNA: TGTGCCAGCAGCTCGACTAGCGGGCTTACCGGGGAGCTGTTTTTT.

The CDR3 DNA follows: TGTGCCAGCAGTAGACAAGGATTGAACACTGAAGCTTTCTTT. Translating it yields CASSRQGLNTEAFF. The rearrangement links TRBV6-1 to TRBJ1-1; D remains unclear. The CDR3 extends over 14 amino acids. V gave up 5 bases and J gave up 0 bases, with 10 bases separating them. CDR1 and CDR2 (germline): MNHNS, SASEGT.

This chain connects TRBV5-1 to TRBJ1-2, with a tentative D call TRBD1 (6 bases). Germline lookup yields CDR1 SGHRS and CDR2 YFSETQ. CDR3 length: 15 residues. V lost 4 bases, J lost 6 bases, and 19 bases lay in between. The CDR3 DNA is TGCGCCAGCAGCCCTGCGGGGGGCGGTACCAATGGCTACACCTTC. It specifies CASSPAGGGTNGYTF.

This clone showed up just a few times. The chain is built from TRBV4-1 and TRBJ1-2; the match to TRBD1 covers 7 bases. This CDR3 has 16 amino acids. Trimming took 1 base from V and 9 from J; bases not matched to a gene: 14. Germline-derived CDR1 and CDR2 are MGHRA and YSYEKL. CDR3 nucleotides: TGCGCCAGCAGCCAAGTCGGGACAGAAGTGGCAGGCAGCTACACCTTC. This translates into CASSQVGTEVAGSYTF.

The chain uses TRBV2 and TRBJ2-2, with D possibly being TRBD2 (5 bases). From germline, CDR1 is SNHLY and CDR2 FYNNEI. The CDR3 is 15 residues long. The V and J ends lost 9 bases and 4 bases respectively, with 18 bases between them. DNA for the CDR3: TGTGCCAGGCAGGCCGCCCGGGGTGCCACCGGGGAGCTGTTTTTT. Protein sequence: CARQAARGATGELFF.

The V and J genes are TRBV6-1 and TRBJ1-3; D gene uncertain. The germline V gene encodes CDR1 MNHNS and CDR2 SASEGT. The CDR3 runs 16 residues. The V gene lost 2 bases and the J gene lost 3 bases, with 14 bases spanning the gap. The CDR3: CASSESFESYGNTIYF. CDR3 coding DNA: TGTGCCAGCAGTGAATCCTTTGAGAGTTATGGAAACACCATATATTTT.

The chain carries TRBV2 and TRBJ1-5; D gene ambiguous. CDR1 SNHLY and CDR2 FYNNEI come from the germline V gene. This CDR3 contains 13 residues. The V end was cut by 6 bases, the J end by 4 bases, with 10 bases between. CDR3 region: CASSRSLNQPQHF. CDR3 DNA: TGTGCCAGCAGCAGGAGTCTTAATCAGCCCCAGCATTTT.

This chain joins TRBV7-2 and TRBJ2-5; either TRBD1 or TRBD2 may fit D (5 bases each). CDR3 length equals 14 residues. Germline V CDR1 and CDR2: SGHTA, FQGNSA. The V gene lost 2 bases and the J gene lost 4 bases, with 11 bases spanning the gap. The CDR3 loop reads CASSLTRQSETQYF. CDR3 coding DNA: TGTGCCAGCAGCTTAACTAGACAGTCAGAGACCCAGTACTTC.